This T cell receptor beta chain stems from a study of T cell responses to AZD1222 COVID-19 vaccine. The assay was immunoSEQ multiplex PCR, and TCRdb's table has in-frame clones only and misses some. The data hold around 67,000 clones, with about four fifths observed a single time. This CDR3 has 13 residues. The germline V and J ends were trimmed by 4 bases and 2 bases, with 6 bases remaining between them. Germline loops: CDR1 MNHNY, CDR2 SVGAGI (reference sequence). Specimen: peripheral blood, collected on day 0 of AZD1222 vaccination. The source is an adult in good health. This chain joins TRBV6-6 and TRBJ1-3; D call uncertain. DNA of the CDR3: TGTGCCAGCAGTTGGAGCCCTGGAAACACCATATATTTT. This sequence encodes CASSWSPGNTIYF.